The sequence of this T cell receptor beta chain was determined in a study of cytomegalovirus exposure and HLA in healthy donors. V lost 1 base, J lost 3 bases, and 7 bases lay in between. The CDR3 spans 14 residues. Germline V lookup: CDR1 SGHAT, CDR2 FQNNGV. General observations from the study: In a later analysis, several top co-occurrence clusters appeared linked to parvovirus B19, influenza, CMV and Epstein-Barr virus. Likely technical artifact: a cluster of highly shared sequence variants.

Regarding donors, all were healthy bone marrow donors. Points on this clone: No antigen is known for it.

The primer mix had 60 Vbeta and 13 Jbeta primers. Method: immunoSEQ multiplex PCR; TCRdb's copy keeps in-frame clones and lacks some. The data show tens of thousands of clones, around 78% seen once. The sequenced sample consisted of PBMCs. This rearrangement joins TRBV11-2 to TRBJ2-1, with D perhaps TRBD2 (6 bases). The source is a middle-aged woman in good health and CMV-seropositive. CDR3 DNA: TGTGCCAGCAGCTTAGGCGGGAACTACAATGAGCAGTTCTTC. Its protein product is CASSLGGNYNEQFF.